These 16 T cell receptor beta chains came from one sample sequenced in a study of blood T cell repertoires in COVID-19. Using immunoSEQ multiplex PCR, the repertoire was profiled, and TCRdb retains in-frame clones only, with some absent. This table has about 140,000 clones, roughly 87% appearing once. The sample consisted of peripheral blood. The receptors here all came from a woman aged 50 to 60 with acute or convalescent COVID-19.

The chain employs TRBV21-1 and TRBJ1-2; the table's D gene call, TRBD1, was not cross checked with the DNA. TRBV21-1 is noted as a pseudogene. This CDR3 spans 14 amino acids. The CDR3 reads CASSKEGQVPGYTF. CDR3 DNA: TGTGCCAGCAGCAAAGAGGGGCAGGTACCTGGCTACACCTTC.

The chain employs TRBV5-1 and TRBJ2-1; TRBD2 matches 8 bases. Germline V gene sequence: CDR1 SGHRS, CDR2 YFSETQ. The ends lost 4 bases at V and 10 bases at J; junction bases unmatched: 10. This CDR3 is 14 amino acids long. The CDR3 protein is CASSITPGGAEQFF. For the CDR3, the DNA is TGCGCCAGCAGCATTACCCCGGGGGGGGCGGAGCAGTTCTTC.

The chain joins TRBV27 to TRBJ1-1; D not certain. The CDR3 loop spans 14 amino acids. The ends were cut back, 0 bases at V and 2 bases at J, with 7 bases in the middle. Germline V gene lookup returns CDR1 MNHEY and CDR2 SMNVEV (reference sequence). The CDR3 loop is CASSLSRRNTEAFF. The CDR3 coding sequence is TGTGCCAGCAGTTTATCCCGGAGAAACACTGAAGCTTTCTTT.

This sequence joins TRBV4-2 and TRBJ2-5, with 7 bases identical to TRBD1. V lost 1 base, J lost 1 base, and 9 bases stayed unmatched. The CDR3 has 17 amino acids. Per the germline V gene, CDR1 is LGHNA and CDR2 is YNFKEQ. The CDR3 is CASSQGTDRVIQETQYF. DNA of the CDR3: TGTGCCAGCAGCCAAGGAACAGACAGGGTAATCCAAGAGACCCAGTACTTC.

This chain uses TRBV2 with TRBJ1-5, with no clear D. This CDR3 contains 14 residues. The V end lost 2 bases, the J end lost 5 bases, and 10 bases lay between the germline ends. The V gene's germline CDR1 is SNHLY and CDR2 FYNNEI. CDR3 sequence (DNA): TGTGCCAGCAGTGAAAATTTGAGGGATCAGCCCCAGCATTTT. Translated: CASSENLRDQPQHF.

This chain links TRBV29-1 with TRBJ2-2; a weak D match, TRBD1 (7 bases). V shed 7 bases and J shed 3 bases, with 18 bases lying between them. The CDR3 spans 15 residues. Germline assignment: CDR1 SQVTM and CDR2 ANQGSEA. The CDR3 DNA is TGCAGCGCCCGGGGGACAGATAGGTACACCGGGGAGCTGTTTTTT. It codes for CSARGTDRYTGELFF.

V and J are TRBV4-1 and TRBJ2-3; 10 nucleotides agree with TRBD2. V was clipped by 6 bases and J by 6 bases; unmatched bases: 15. The CDR3 has 17 amino acids. Per the germline V gene, CDR1 is MGHRA and CDR2 is YSYEKL. CDR3 loop: CASSLKGAAGGRDTQYF. CDR3 coding DNA: TGCGCCAGCAGTCTTAAAGGGGCAGCGGGGGGGAGGGATACGCAGTATTTT.

This clone was seen once. The V call is TRBV7-3, the J call TRBJ2-1; weak D call: TRBD2 (5 bases). The V end was cut by 1 base, the J end by 8 bases, with 12 bases between. This CDR3 is built from 14 residues. CDR1 and CDR2 from the germline V gene are SGHTA and FQGTGA. The CDR3 DNA reads as TGTGCCAGCAGCTTAAGCGCAGTTAGCGATGAGCAGTTCTTC. Protein: CASSLSAVSDEQFF.

The genes are TRBV7-8 and TRBJ1-2, with TRBD1 matching over 12 bases. Trimming removed 2 bases from V and 6 bases from J; junction bases left unmatched: 4. The germline V gene encodes CDR1 SGHVS and CDR2 FQNEAQ. The CDR3 has 15 amino acids. The CDR3 spells CASSLTGTGGDGYTF. CDR3 DNA sequence: TGTGCCAGCAGCTTAACCGGGACAGGGGGCGATGGCTACACCTTC. The entire variable domain, with the rest obtained from reference TRBV7-8 and TRBJ1-2, is as follows: GAGVSQSPRYKVAKRGQDVALRCDPISGHVSLFWYQQALGQGPEFLTYFQNEAQLDKSGLPSDRFFAERPEGSVSTLKIQRTQQEDSAVYLCASSLTGTGGDGYTFGSGTRLTVV.

The V and J genes are TRBV3-1 (or the pseudogene TRBV3-2) and TRBJ2-3; 14 nucleotides match TRBD2. Germline V gives CDR1 LGHDT, CDR2 YNNKEL (reference sequence). This CDR3 comprises 18 residues. V gave up 4 bases and J gave up 4 bases; unmatched junction bases: 10. The DNA of the CDR3 is TGTGCCAGCAGCCCCCCGGGACTAGCGGGAGTAGGGGCAGATACGCAGTATTTT. This translates into CASSPPGLAGVGADTQYF.

The chain uses TRBV7-9 and TRBJ2-3, with a tentative D call TRBD2 (6 bases). Trimming removed 2 bases at V and 0 bases at J, with 9 bases between. CDR3 length equals 15 residues. The germline gives CDR1 SEHNR, CDR2 FQNEAQ (reference sequence). The CDR3 protein is CASSLLALSTDTQYF. The CDR3 bases are TGTGCCAGCAGCTTACTAGCGCTTAGCACAGATACGCAGTATTTT.

This clone occurred a few times. The V gene is TRBV18, the J gene TRBJ1-5; the match to TRBD1 covers 7 bases. From germline, CDR1 is KGHSH and CDR2 LQKENI. This CDR3 is built from 14 residues. V dropped 4 bases and J dropped 4; count of bases not matched to a gene: 4. The CDR3 loop is CASSLGTDNQPQHF. CDR3 nucleotide sequence: TGTGCCAGCTCACTTGGGACAGATAATCAGCCCCAGCATTTT.

The CDR3 DNA sequence: TGTGCCAGCAGCAAGGGACAGGGAGGCCACGAGCAGTACTTC. Protein: CASSKGQGGHEQYF. The V call is TRBV21-1, the J call TRBJ2-7; TRBD1 is taken as the D call from the table, unchecked against the DNA. TRBV21-1 corresponds to a pseudogene. The CDR3 runs to 14 residues.

The V and J genes are TRBV27 and TRBJ1-2, with 12 bases lining up with TRBD1. Germline V gene sequence: CDR1 MNHEY, CDR2 SMNVEV (reference sequence). J lost 3 bases, V lost 3 bases, and 5 bases had no gene match. CDR3 length: 16 residues. CDR3 protein: CASSLGQGAGDYGYTF. The CDR3 nucleotides are TGTGCCAGCAGTTTGGGACAGGGGGCCGGTGACTATGGCTACACCTTC.

This clone came up many times. The rearrangement joins TRBV5-4 to TRBJ2-2; 7 bases align to TRBD1. This CDR3 has 17 residues. The junction had 13 bases not matched to a gene; V was cut back by 2 bases and J by 6 bases. Germline values: CDR1 SGHNT, CDR2 YYREEE (reference sequence). The CDR3 nucleotides are TGTGCCAGCAGCTTACCCCTTAACAGGGGAGCCGCCGGGGAGCTGTTTTTT. This codes for CASSLPLNRGAAGELFF.

This clone was detected ten times or more. The chain recombines TRBV6-5 with TRBJ1-4, with a tentative D call TRBD1 (6 bases). This CDR3 has 15 residues. CDR1 MNHEY and CDR2 SVGAGI come from the germline V gene. V was pared by 0 bases and J by 10 bases, with 15 bases between. CDR3 sequence reads: CASSYSRQGMVKLFF. Here the CDR3 DNA reads TGTGCCAGCAGTTACTCGCGTCAGGGGATGGTAAAACTGTTTTTT.